Listed here is a single T cell receptor beta chain. Genomic DNA was employed as the template in profiling TCR beta VDJ and CDR3. MiXCR, run by TCRdb on the reads, gives a single entry per CDR3 protein. The sample has roughly 170,000 distinct CDR3 sequences, roughly 50% seen once. This CDR3 spans 11 amino acids. CDR1 and CDR2 from the germline V gene are KGHSH and LQKENI. V was trimmed by 6 bases and J by 13 bases, leaving 15 bases between them. Patients chosen for sequencing had CD8+CD57+ cells that had expanded, as shown by flow cytometry. The record originates from a study of CD8+CD57+ T cells in acquired aplastic anemia.

The clonotype was recovered from a human donor with aplastic anemia. The rearrangement uses TRBV18 and TRBJ1-2; the D gene is possibly TRBD1 (5 bases). The sequencing input was sorted CD4+, CD8+, or CD8+CD57+ T cells (not recorded which) from PBMCs. CDR3 amino acids: CASSRDDERTF. CDR3 coding DNA: TGTGCCAGCTCGCGGGACGACGAGCGCACCTTC.